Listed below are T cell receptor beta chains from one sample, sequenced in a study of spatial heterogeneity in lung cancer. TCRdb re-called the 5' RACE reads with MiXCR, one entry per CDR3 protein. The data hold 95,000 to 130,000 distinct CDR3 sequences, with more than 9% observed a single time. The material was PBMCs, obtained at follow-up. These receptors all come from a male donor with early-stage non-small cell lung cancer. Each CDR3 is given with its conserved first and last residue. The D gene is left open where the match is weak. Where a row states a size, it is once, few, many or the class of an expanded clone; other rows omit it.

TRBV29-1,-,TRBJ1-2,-,TGCAGTACCTCGGTCAGGCAGCAGGGCTACACCTTC,CSTSVRQQGYTF
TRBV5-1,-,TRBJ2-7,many,TGCGCCAGCAGCTTGGGGACAGCCCCCGAGCAGTACTTC,CASSLGTAPEQYF
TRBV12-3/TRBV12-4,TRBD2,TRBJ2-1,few,TGTGCCACCGTAGACCAAAGCGGGACCAATGAGCAGTTCTTC,CATVDQSGTNEQFF
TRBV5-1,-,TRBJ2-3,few,TGCGCCAGCAACTGGGGGATGGGGCGCACAGATACGCAGTATTTT,CASNWGMGRTDTQYF
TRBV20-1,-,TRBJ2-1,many,TGCAGTGCTAGTGGGCAGGCGAGCTCCTACAATGAGCAGTTCTTC,CSASGQASSYNEQFF
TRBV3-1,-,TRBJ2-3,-,TGTGCCAGCAGCCTCGTTGATACGCAGTATTTT,CASSLVDTQYF
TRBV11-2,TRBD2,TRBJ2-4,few,TGTGCCAGCAGCTCCGCTAGCGGGGGGGCCAAAAACATTCAGTACTTC,CASSSASGGAKNIQYF
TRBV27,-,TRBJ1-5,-,TGTGCCAGCAGTTTGCGGGGTACCGTCAATCAGCCCCAGCATTTT,CASSLRGTVNQPQHF
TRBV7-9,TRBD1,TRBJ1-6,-,TGTGCCAGCACCCCAATGGGACAGGGTGGTTCACCCCTCCACTTT,CASTPMGQGGSPLHF
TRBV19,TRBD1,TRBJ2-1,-,TGTGCCAGTTCCTACAGGGGAATTGAGTACCACAATGAGCAGTTCTTC,CASSYRGIEYHNEQFF
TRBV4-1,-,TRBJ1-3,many,TGCGCCAGCAGCCAACATCAGGGGTTTGGAAACACCATATATTTT,CASSQHQGFGNTIYF
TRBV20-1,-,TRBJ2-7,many,TGCAGTGTAGAAGGGGCCTACGAGCAGTACTTC,CSVEGAYEQYF
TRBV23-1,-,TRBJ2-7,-,TGCGCCAGCAGTTCAGGGAACGACGAGCAGTACTTC,CASSSGNDEQYF
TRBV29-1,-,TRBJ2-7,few,TGCAGCGTTGAAGTGGGCAGCTCCTACGAGCAGTACTTC,CSVEVGSSYEQYF
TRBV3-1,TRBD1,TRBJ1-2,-,TGTGCCAGCAGCCAAGTGGGACAGGGGGGCGGCTACACCTTC,CASSQVGQGGGYTF
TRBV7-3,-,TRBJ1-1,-,TGTGCCAGCAGACAATTTATGAACACTGAAGCTTTCTTT,CASRQFMNTEAFF
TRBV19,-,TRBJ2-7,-,TGTGCCAGTAGTATAGGGGTAACAGCCGGCGAGCAGTACTTC,CASSIGVTAGEQYF
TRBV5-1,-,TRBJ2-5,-,TGCGCCAGCAGCTTGCAGGCATCGGAGACCCAGTACTTC,CASSLQASETQYF
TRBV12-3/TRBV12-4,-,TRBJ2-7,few,TGTGCCAGCGTTGGGGAGACCTACGAGCAGTACTTC,CASVGETYEQYF
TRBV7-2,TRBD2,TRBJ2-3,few,TGTGCCAGCAGCTTTCAGCGGGGGCCCTTCACAGATACGCAGTATTTT,CASSFQRGPFTDTQYF
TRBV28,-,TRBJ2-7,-,TGTGCCAGCAGTTTATGGGGGTCCTCCTACGAGCAGTACTTC,CASSLWGSSYEQYF
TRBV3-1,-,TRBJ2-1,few,TGTGCCAGCAGCCACTCGGACGGGATCAATGAGCAGTTCTTC,CASSHSDGINEQFF
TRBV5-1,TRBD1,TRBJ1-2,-,TGCGCCAGCAGCCCGGGGACAGGGAGAGCTGTTTATGGCTACACCTTC,CASSPGTGRAVYGYTF
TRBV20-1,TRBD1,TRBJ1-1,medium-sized,TGCAGTGCTAGAGCCAGGGGGAGGAACACTGAAGCTTTCTTT,CSARARGRNTEAFF
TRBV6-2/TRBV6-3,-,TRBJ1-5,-,TGTGCCAGCAGTTACTTAGGCAATCAGCCCCAGCATTTT,CASSYLGNQPQHF
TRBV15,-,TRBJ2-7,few,TGTGCCACCAGCAGGAGACAGGTTAGCTCCTACGAGCAGTACTTC,CATSRRQVSSYEQYF
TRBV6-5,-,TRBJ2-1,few,TGTGCCAGCAGTTGGGTTGGTGCGGGGACGGGCAATGAGCAGTTCTTC,CASSWVGAGTGNEQFF
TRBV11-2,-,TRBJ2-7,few,TGTGCCAGCAGCTTAGAGCGGACACTCGGGCAGTACTTC,CASSLERTLGQYF
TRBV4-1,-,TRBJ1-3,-,TGCGCCAGCAGCCAAATCGGGGACTCTGGAAACACCATATATTTT,CASSQIGDSGNTIYF
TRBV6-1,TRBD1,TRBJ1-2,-,TGTGCCAGCAGTGAAGTTAGACAGGGGTACTATGGCTACACCTTC,CASSEVRQGYYGYTF
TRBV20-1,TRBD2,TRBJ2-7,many,TGCAGTGCTAGAGTCTTCCTAGCGGGGGCCTCCTACGAGCAGTACTTC,CSARVFLAGASYEQYF
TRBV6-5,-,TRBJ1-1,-,TGTGCCAGCAGTACGACCTTTGGGACTGAAGCTTTCTTT,CASSTTFGTEAFF
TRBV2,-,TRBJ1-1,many,TGTGCCAGCAGTGAATACAGGAACACTGAAGCTTTCTTT,CASSEYRNTEAFF
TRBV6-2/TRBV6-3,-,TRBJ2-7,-,TGTGCCAGCAGTCCACCGCAAGCCGGGGGAATCAAGGGGGAGCAGTACTTC,CASSPPQAGGIKGEQYF
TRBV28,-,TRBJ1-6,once,TGTGCCAGCAGTCAGGGAAATAATTCACCCCTCCACTTT,CASSQGNNSPLHF
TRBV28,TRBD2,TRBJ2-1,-,TGTGCCAGCAGTTCAGGCGCGACTAGCGGCTACAATGAGCAGTTCTTC,CASSSGATSGYNEQFF
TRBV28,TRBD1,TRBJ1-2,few,TGTGCCAGCAGCTTCGACAGGGTTGGCTACACCTTC,CASSFDRVGYTF
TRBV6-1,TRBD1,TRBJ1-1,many,TGTGCCAGCAGACCACAGGGGAGCGGCACTGAAGCTTTCTTT,CASRPQGSGTEAFF
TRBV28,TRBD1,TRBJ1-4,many,TGTGCCAGCAGTTTCTCGGGACAGGGTGAAAAACTGTTTTTT,CASSFSGQGEKLFF
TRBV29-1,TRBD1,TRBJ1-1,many,TGCAGCGTTGGACAGGGAAGCGACACTGAAGCTTTCTTT,CSVGQGSDTEAFF
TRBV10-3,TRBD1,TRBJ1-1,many,TGTGCCATCATTGACAGGGAGAACACTGAAGCTTTCTTT,CAIIDRENTEAFF